This T cell receptor beta chain was obtained from a study of T-cell reconstitution after alpha-beta-depleted transplantation in children. Trimming at V came to 5 bases and at J to 5 bases, leaving 7 bases not matched to a gene. CDR1 DFQATT and CDR2 SNEGSKA come from the germline V gene (reference sequence). CDR3 length: 16 amino acids. There are a few counts of this clonotype. Its antigen is not known. Study-level findings and limits: At day 60, the high TCRbeta diversity found in some patients originated from recipient T cells and thymic progenitors that had survived. Several hundred graft clones that had expanded were reportedly the source of alpha-beta T cells about two months after transplant.

Construction of the TCRbeta library involved unique molecular identifiers. TCRdb fed the PCR reads into MiXCR, producing one record per CDR3 protein. The repertoire holds about 900,000 distinct CDR3 sequences, about 30% seen once, with roughly 27% in the top ten. This sequence joins TRBV20-1 and TRBJ2-2; 14 bases are shared with TRBD2. Sequenced material: PBMCs, mostly from graft donor cells, taken 360 days after TCRalphabeta/CD19-depleted stem cell transplant. This TCR came from a boy younger than two who had a stem cell transplant for SCID, so the T cells may come from the graft donor. CDR3 region: CSAARLAGGHTGELFF. The CDR3 nucleotides read TGCAGTGCTGCGCGACTAGCGGGGGGGCATACCGGGGAGCTGTTTTTT.